The rows below give T cell receptor beta chains drawn from one sample of a study of blood T cell repertoires in COVID-19. Profiling relied on immunoSEQ multiplex PCR, and the TCRdb table lists in-frame clones only, not all of them. There are some 110,000 clones in the sample; approximately 79% occur only once, and around 2.5% lies in the top ten. Sequenced material: peripheral blood. The receptors originated from a middle-aged man with acute or convalescent COVID-19. Both conserved end residues are part of each CDR3. Each record gives: CDR3 length, clone size, J gene, V gene, D gene, CDR3 protein, CDR3 DNA. The D gene is left open where the match is weak. The size field is filled for only some rows; it gives once, few, many or a size class.

>14|once|TRBJ2-4|TRBV6-2/TRBV6-3|TRBD2
CASSGGGAKNIQYF
TGTGCCAGCAGTGGGGGGGGAGCCAAAAACATTCAGTACTTC
>15|NA|TRBJ1-5|TRBV30|NA
CAWSLKGLFPQPQHF
TGTGCCTGGAGCCTGAAGGGGCTCTTCCCTCAGCCCCAGCATTTT
>13|NA|TRBJ2-7|TRBV6-5|NA
CASSYSRMREQYF
TGTGCCAGCAGTTACTCCCGGATGCGGGAGCAGTACTTC
>17|NA|TRBJ2-3|TRBV15|TRBD2
CATSRDRGLAGGNTQYF
TGTGCCACCAGCAGAGATCGAGGGCTAGCGGGGGGGAATACGCAGTATTTT
>15|NA|TRBJ2-1|TRBV9|TRBD1
CASSVDRGAGNEQFF
TGTGCCAGCAGCGTAGACAGGGGCGCGGGCAATGAGCAGTTCTTC
>13|NA|TRBJ1-2|TRBV27|TRBD1
CASSLGQGLGYTF
TGTGCCAGCAGTTTGGGACAGGGGCTGGGCTACACCTTC
>15|once|TRBJ2-2|TRBV11-3|NA
CASSLVTDNTGELFF
TGTGCCAGCAGCTTAGTGACAGACAACACCGGGGAGCTGTTTTTT
>13|NA|TRBJ1-1|TRBV5-4|TRBD1
CASSLSGTVEAFF
TGTGCCAGCAGCTTATCCGGGACAGTTGAAGCTTTCTTT
>13|NA|TRBJ2-3|TRBV20-1|NA
CSASMAGTDTQYF
TGCAGTGCTAGTATGGCAGGGACAGATACGCAGTATTTT
>14|NA|TRBJ1-4|TRBV28|NA
CASSLSRPEEKLFF
TGTGCCAGCAGTTTAAGCAGGCCCGAAGAAAAACTGTTTTTT
>11|NA|TRBJ1-2|TRBV30|NA
CAWSHQGGYTF
TGTGCCTGGAGTCACCAGGGAGGCTACACCTTC
>14|NA|TRBJ2-5|TRBV7-9|NA
CASSALATQETQYF
TGTGCCAGCAGCGCACTAGCCACCCAAGAGACCCAGTACTTC
>14|NA|TRBJ2-3|TRBV10-3|NA
CAIRTALGTDTQYF
TGTGCCATCAGGACAGCTCTTGGCACAGATACGCAGTATTTT
>15|NA|TRBJ2-3|TRBV7-3|TRBD2
CASSDSGRSTDTQYF
TGTGCCAGCAGTGATAGCGGGAGGAGCACAGATACGCAGTATTTT
>14|few|TRBJ1-2|TRBV6-5|NA
CASRDRQGDYGYTF
TGTGCCAGCAGAGACAGACAAGGCGACTATGGCTACACCTTC